A single T cell receptor (beta chain) is shown here with its context. This record comes from a study of blood T cell repertoires in COVID-19. Germline loops: CDR1 SGHVS, CDR2 FQNEAQ. The CDR3 is made up of 19 amino acids. The V and J ends lost 3 bases and 0 bases, in that order; junction bases with no gene match: 14. Clones were sequenced by immunoSEQ multiplex PCR, and TCRdb holds only the in-frame ones, with some missing. The data show roughly 150,000 clones, roughly 89% seen once. The receptor was derived from a man aged 50 or older who had recovered from COVID-19. This sequence joins TRBV7-8 and TRBJ2-7; TRBD1 matches at 10 bases. Input material: PBMCs or T cells enriched from blood (not recorded which). The CDR3 reads CASSFPRTGGQSRSYEQYF. CDR3 DNA: TGTGCCAGCAGCTTCCCACGGACAGGGGGACAATCCCGCTCCTACGAGCAGTACTTC.